This T cell receptor beta chain derives from a study of PD-1 blockade in mismatch repair-deficient tumors. Findings and caveats of the study: After pembrolizumab, tumor-resident clones rose rapidly, then generally contracted before radiologic responses.

All patients were mismatch repair deficient, assessed by either PCR or immunohistochemistry. Details on this clone: Its matching antigen is unknown.

This CDR3 has 15 amino acids. Germline V gene sequence: CDR1 MNHEY, CDR2 SVGAGI. V gave up 6 bases and J gave up 2 bases; unmatched junction bases: 5. Method: immunoSEQ multiplex PCR; TCRdb's copy keeps in-frame clones and lacks some. Found here are more than 40,000 clones, about 85% of them singletons; the top ten hold more than 8%. This clonotype was sampled from an adult with mismatch repair-deficient cancer. The chain couples TRBV6-5 to TRBJ2-7, with TRBD2 matching over 12 bases. The source was peripheral blood, collected about 4.5 months after starting pembrolizumab. The CDR3 region is CASRTPSGRAYEQYF. The CDR3 nucleotides are TGTGCCAGCAGAACCCCTAGCGGGAGGGCCTACGAGCAGTACTTC.